Shown below are 17 T cell receptor beta chains from a single sample sequenced in a study of cytomegalovirus exposure and HLA in healthy donors. PCR used 60 Vbeta primers and 13 Jbeta primers. Method: immunoSEQ multiplex PCR; TCRdb's copy keeps in-frame clones and lacks some. The sample shows 100,000 to 150,000 clones, approximately 78% of them seen only once. The specimen was PBMCs. All receptors come from a man aged 40-49 years in good health and CMV-seronegative.

This rearrangement joins TRBV9 to TRBJ2-1, with D possibly TRBD2 on 5 matching bases. This CDR3 is built from 15 residues. Trimming pared 6 bases from V and 1 base from J, leaving 14 bases between. Germline CDR1 reads SGDLS; CDR2 reads YYNGEE. CDR3 DNA sequence: TGTGCCAGCAATAGCCAAGAGCGGTCCTACAATGAGCAGTTCTTC. Translated, it gives CASNSQERSYNEQFF.

The chain has TRBV4-1 and TRBJ2-7; maybe TRBD1 (6 bases). The CDR3 runs to 15 residues. V lost 1 base, J lost 4 bases, and 14 bases lay in between. Germline V gene lookup returns CDR1 MGHRA and CDR2 YSYEKL. CDR3 nucleotides: TGCGCCAGCAGCCAAGGTGCAGGGGCCCCGTACGAGCAGTACTTC. It codes for CASSQGAGAPYEQYF.

The chain is built from TRBV9 and TRBJ1-1, with 10 bases lining up with TRBD1. This CDR3 is built from 15 residues. Germline CDR1 reads SGDLS; CDR2 reads YYNGEE. The J segment lost 0 bases and the V segment lost 3 bases, leaving 2 bases of the junction unmatched. The DNA of the CDR3 is TGTGCCAGCAGCGCCGGACAGGGGGTGAACACTGAAGCTTTCTTT. Amino acids: CASSAGQGVNTEAFF.

The V gene is TRBV2, the J gene TRBJ1-5; D remains unclear. In germline, CDR1 is SNHLY, CDR2 FYNNEI. V dropped 2 bases and J dropped 5 bases, with 16 bases sitting between them. The CDR3 is 16 residues long. Here the CDR3 DNA reads TGTGCCAGCAGTGAACGAGCACGCGGCGGCGATCAGCCCCAGCATTTT. Its translation: CASSERARGGDQPQHF.

This sequence joins TRBV9 and TRBJ1-4; 9 nucleotides align to TRBD1. The CDR3 totals 15 residues. V was clipped by 4 bases and J by 8 bases; unmatched bases: 9. Germline CDR1 SGDLS, CDR2 YYNGEE. The CDR3 nucleotides are TGTGCCAGCAGCTCCCGAGACAGGGGGGACGAAAAACTGTTTTTT. Translation: CASSSRDRGDEKLFF.

This clone was seen a handful of times. The chain recombines TRBV29-1 with TRBJ2-2; 10 bases map to TRBD1. This CDR3 spans 15 amino acids. Per germline, CDR1 SQVTM and CDR2 ANQGSEA. Losses at the gene ends were 4 bases for V and 4 bases for J; bases not matched to a gene: 6. The CDR3 protein is CSVAGTGASTGELFF. CDR3 in DNA: TGCAGCGTTGCCGGGACAGGGGCGAGCACCGGGGAGCTGTTTTTT.

The chain is built from TRBV19 and TRBJ2-6, with 7 bases lining up with TRBD1. Trimming cost V 6 bases and J 4 bases; bases outside gene matches: 6. Germline V gene lookup returns CDR1 LNHDA and CDR2 SQIVND (reference sequence). This CDR3 has 15 amino acids. CDR3 region: CASRPEGAGANVLTF. As DNA, the CDR3 is TGTGCCAGTAGGCCTGAGGGGGCCGGGGCCAACGTCCTGACTTTC.

The rearrangement joins TRBV19 to TRBJ2-3, with 12 positions matching TRBD2. The CDR3 spans 16 residues. Trimming cost V 2 bases and J 7 bases; bases outside gene matches: 7. Germline lookup yields CDR1 LNHDA and CDR2 SQIVND (reference sequence). The chain's CDR3 is CASSIRLAGGRNTQYF. CDR3 sequence (DNA): TGTGCCAGTAGTATAAGGCTAGCGGGGGGGCGAAATACGCAGTATTTT.

This clone appeared a single time. The chain is built from TRBV7-8 and TRBJ1-1; D might be TRBD1 (6 bases). The germline V gene has CDR1 SGHVS and CDR2 FQNEAQ. The CDR3 runs 14 residues. V shed 5 bases and J shed 3 bases, with 13 bases lying between them. CDR3 residues: CASSLRQVDTEAFF. In DNA form, the CDR3 reads TGTGCCAGCAGCCTAAGACAGGTGGACACTGAAGCTTTCTTT.

The CDR3 nucleotides read TGTGCCAGCATTCCGGACAGGGGAAAGAAAGCCAAAAACATTCAGTACTTC. As protein: CASIPDRGKKAKNIQYF. This chain uses TRBV28 with TRBJ2-4, with 9 bases aligning to TRBD1. CDR1 and CDR2 (germline): MDHEN, SYDVKM. The J segment lost 0 bases and the V segment lost 7 bases, leaving 10 bases of the junction unmatched. CDR3 size: 17 residues.

The table lists this clone with a few counts. This rearrangement joins TRBV19 to TRBJ2-5; possibly TRBD1 for D (6 bases). Germline loops: CDR1 LNHDA, CDR2 SQIVND (reference sequence). CDR3 length: 17 amino acids. V lost 8 bases and J 4 bases, leaving 26 bases between the germline ends. The CDR3 DNA sequence: TGTGCCAGTGGGGACCCGAGAGGGGGTACAATCGGAGAGACCCAGTACTTC. Residues: CASGDPRGGTIGETQYF.

The chain has TRBV27 and TRBJ2-5, with 9 bases identical to TRBD1. This CDR3 has 13 amino acids. J gave up 5 bases and V 8 bases, and 6 bases lay outside the gene matches. Germline V CDR1 and CDR2: MNHEY, SMNVEV (reference sequence). The CDR3 region has the DNA TGTGCCAGCGGATTACAGGGGGCTGAGACCCAGTACTTC. It yields the protein CASGLQGAETQYF.

Only a few counts were recorded for this clone. The rearrangement joins TRBV5-8 to TRBJ2-4, with a tentative D call TRBD2 (5 bases). Germline V gives CDR1 SGHTS, CDR2 YDEGEE. This CDR3 region has 17 residues. Trimming cost V 4 bases and J 0 bases, with 17 bases left between them. In DNA, the CDR3 is TGTGCCAGCAGCCAAACGGACGGGGAATTAGCCAAAAACATTCAGTACTTC. As protein: CASSQTDGELAKNIQYF.

This clone came up once. The chain uses TRBV5-6 and TRBJ1-2; 10 nucleotides agree with TRBD1. Germline V lookup: CDR1 SGHDT, CDR2 YYEEEE. V shed 2 bases and J 6 bases; nucleotides not matched to a gene: 4. The CDR3 spans 14 residues. CDR3 bases: TGTGCCAGCAGCTTCCGGGACAGGGGTAATGGCTACACCTTC. Amino acids: CASSFRDRGNGYTF.

The chain uses TRBV9 and TRBJ2-3; 7 bases match TRBD1. This CDR3 region has 15 residues. V dropped 0 bases and J dropped 2; count of bases not matched to a gene: 3. CDR1 is SGDLS, CDR2 YYNGEE, per germline. CDR3 amino acids: CASSVGGQYTDTQYF. The CDR3 DNA reads TGTGCCAGCAGCGTAGGGGGACAGTACACAGATACGCAGTATTTT. Based on the CDR3 plus reference TRBV9 and TRBJ2-3, the full variable domain is DSGVTQTPKHLITATGQRVTLRCSPRSGDLSVYWYQQSLDQGLQFLIQYYNGEERAKGNILERFSAQQFPDLHSELNLSSLELGDSALYFCASSVGGQYTDTQYFGPGTRLTVL.

The rearrangement joins TRBV19 to TRBJ1-2, with 9 bases matching TRBD1. This CDR3 contains 16 residues. V lost 5 bases to trimming and J lost 3 bases; unmatched junction nucleotides: 10. Germline lookup yields CDR1 LNHDA and CDR2 SQIVND (reference sequence). The CDR3 reads CASSVQGQGGDYGYTF. The CDR3 DNA is TGTGCCAGTAGTGTCCAGGGACAGGGTGGTGACTATGGCTACACCTTC.

V and J are TRBV7-2 and TRBJ2-2; 7 positions match TRBD2. The CDR3 spans 16 residues. V was pared by 4 bases and J by 6 bases, with 11 bases of the junction left unmatched. Germline assignment: CDR1 SGHTA and CDR2 FQGNSA. Here the CDR3 reads CASSSPPGLRSGELFF. CDR3 nucleotide sequence: TGTGCCAGCAGCTCCCCCCCGGGACTACGTTCCGGGGAGCTGTTTTTT.